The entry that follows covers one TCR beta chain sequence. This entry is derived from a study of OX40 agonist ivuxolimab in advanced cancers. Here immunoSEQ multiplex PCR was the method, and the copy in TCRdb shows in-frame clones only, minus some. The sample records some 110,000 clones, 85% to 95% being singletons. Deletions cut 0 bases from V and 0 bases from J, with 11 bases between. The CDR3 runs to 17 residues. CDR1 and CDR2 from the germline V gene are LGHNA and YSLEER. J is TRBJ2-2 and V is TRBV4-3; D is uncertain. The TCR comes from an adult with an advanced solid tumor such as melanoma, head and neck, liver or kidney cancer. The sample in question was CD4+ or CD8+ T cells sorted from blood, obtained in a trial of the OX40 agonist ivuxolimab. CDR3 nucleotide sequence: TGCGCCAGCAGCCAAGATACCCCTCTTACGAACACCGGGGAGCTGTTTTTT. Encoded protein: CASSQDTPLTNTGELFF.